This T cell receptor beta chain was found in a study of cytomegalovirus exposure and HLA in healthy donors. Study-wide points: There was a cluster of highly shared sequence variants that was likely a sequencing artifact. Most sequenced TCRs were rare (though some public TCRs occurred in many donors).

The PCR contained 60 Vbeta and 13 Jbeta primers. Assay used: immunoSEQ multiplex PCR; TCRdb lists only in-frame clones, some missing. The data show under 95,000 clones, approximately 7.7% seen once. The germline CDR1 and CDR2 sequences are SGHRS and YFSETQ. V dropped 1 base and J dropped 6; count of bases not matched to a gene: 3. The length of the CDR3 is 13 residues. This clone occurred a few times. Its matching antigen is unknown. Nominally healthy donors were sampled, though unrecorded immune exposures were likely. The source material was PBMCs. The V gene is TRBV5-1, the J gene TRBJ1-1; 7 positions agree with TRBD1. The TCR sequence derives from a man over 45 in good health and CMV-seronegative. DNA of the CDR3: TGCGCCAGCAGCTTGCTGCAGGGGGCTGAAGCTTTCTTT. Protein product: CASSLLQGAEAFF.